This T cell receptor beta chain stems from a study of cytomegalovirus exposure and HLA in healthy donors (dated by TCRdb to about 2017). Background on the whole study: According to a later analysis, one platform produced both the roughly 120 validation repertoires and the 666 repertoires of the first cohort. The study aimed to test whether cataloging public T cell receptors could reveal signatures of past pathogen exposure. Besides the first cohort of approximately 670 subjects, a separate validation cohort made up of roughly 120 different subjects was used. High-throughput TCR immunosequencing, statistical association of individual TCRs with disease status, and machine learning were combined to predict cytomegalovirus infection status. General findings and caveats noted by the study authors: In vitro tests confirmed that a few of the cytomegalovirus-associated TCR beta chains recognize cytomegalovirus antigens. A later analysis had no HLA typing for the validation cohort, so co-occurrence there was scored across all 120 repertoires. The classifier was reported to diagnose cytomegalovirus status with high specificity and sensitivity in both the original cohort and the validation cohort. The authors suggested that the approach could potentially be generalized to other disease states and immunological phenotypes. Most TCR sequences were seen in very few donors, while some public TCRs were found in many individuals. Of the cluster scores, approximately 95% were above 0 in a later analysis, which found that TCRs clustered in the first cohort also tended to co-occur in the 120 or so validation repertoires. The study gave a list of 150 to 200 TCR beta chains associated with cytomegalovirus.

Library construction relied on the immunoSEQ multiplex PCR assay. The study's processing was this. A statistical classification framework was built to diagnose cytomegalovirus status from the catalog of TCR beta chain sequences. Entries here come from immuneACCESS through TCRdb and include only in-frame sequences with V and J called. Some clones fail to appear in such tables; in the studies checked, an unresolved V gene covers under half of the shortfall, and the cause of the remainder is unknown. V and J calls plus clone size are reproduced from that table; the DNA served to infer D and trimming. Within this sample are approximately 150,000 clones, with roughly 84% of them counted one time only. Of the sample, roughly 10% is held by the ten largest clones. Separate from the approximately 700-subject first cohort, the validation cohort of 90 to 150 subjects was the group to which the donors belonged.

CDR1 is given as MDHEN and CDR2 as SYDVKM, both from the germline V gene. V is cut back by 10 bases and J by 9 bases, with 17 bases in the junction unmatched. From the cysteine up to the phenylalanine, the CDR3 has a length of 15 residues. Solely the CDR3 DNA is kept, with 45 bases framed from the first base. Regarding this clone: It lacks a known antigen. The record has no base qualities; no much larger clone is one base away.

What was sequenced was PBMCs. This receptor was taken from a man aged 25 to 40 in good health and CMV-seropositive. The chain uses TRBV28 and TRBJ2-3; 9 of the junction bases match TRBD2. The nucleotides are TGTGCCACAGCAGCTCCAGCGGGAGGATTGGGGACGCAGTATTTT. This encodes CATAAPAGGLGTQYF.